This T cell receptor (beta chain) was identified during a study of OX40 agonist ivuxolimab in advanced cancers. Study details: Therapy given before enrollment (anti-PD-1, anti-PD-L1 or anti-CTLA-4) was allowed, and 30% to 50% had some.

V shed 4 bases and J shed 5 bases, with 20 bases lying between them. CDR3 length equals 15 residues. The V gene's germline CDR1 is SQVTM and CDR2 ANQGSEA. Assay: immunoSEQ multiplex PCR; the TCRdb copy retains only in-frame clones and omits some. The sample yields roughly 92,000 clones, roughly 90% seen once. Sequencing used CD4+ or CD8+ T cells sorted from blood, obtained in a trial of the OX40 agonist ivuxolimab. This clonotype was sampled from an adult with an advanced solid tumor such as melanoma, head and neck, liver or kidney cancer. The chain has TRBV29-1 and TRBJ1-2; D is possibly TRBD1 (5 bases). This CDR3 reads CSVAFLSGGDYGYTF. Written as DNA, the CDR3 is TGCAGCGTTGCGTTTCTATCGGGGGGTGATTATGGCTACACCTTC.